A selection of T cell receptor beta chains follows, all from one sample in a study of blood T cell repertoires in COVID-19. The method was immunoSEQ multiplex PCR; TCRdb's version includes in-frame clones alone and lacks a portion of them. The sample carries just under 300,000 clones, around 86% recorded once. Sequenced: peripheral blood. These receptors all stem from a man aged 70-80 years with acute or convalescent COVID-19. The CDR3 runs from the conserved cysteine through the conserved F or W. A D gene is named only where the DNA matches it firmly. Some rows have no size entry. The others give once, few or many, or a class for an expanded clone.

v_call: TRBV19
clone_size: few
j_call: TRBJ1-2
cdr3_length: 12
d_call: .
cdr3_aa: CASSAQSYGYTF
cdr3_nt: TGTGCCAGTAGTGCACAAAGCTATGGCTACACCTTC

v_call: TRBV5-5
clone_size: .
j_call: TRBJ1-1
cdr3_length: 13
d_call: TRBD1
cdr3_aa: CASSLGTGLEAFF
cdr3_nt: TGTGCCAGCAGCTTGGGGACAGGGCTAGAAGCTTTCTTT

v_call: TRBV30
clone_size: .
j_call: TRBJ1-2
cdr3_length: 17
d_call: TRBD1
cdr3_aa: CAWSVLHPDRVEYGYTF
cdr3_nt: TGTGCCTGGAGTGTACTCCACCCGGACAGGGTTGAGTATGGCTACACCTTC

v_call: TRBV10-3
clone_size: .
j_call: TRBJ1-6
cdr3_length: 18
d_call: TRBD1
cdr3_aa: CAISDLGEGTEYNSPLHF
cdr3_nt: TGTGCCATCAGCGACCTGGGAGAGGGGACAGAATATAATTCACCCCTCCACTTT

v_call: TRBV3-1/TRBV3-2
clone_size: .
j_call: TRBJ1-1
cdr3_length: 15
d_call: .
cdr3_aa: CASSQGATSPTEAFF
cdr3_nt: TGTGCCAGCAGCCAAGGGGCAACGTCCCCCACTGAAGCTTTCTTT

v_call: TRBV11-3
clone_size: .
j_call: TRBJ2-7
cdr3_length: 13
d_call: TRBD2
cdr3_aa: CASSLEAGGEQYF
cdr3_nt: TGTGCCAGCAGCTTAGAAGCGGGAGGCGAGCAGTACTTC

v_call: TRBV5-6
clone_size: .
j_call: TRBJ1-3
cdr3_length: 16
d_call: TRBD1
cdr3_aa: CASRATGLNSGNTIYF
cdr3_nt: TGTGCCAGCAGGGCGACAGGGTTAAACTCTGGAAACACCATATATTTT

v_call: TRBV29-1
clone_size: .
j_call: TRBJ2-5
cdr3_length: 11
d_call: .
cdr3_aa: CSIQGGETQYF
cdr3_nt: TGCAGCATACAGGGTGGAGAGACCCAGTACTTC

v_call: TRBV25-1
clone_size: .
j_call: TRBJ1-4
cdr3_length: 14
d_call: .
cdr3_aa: CASSGALGVEKLFF
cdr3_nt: TGTGCCAGCAGTGGGGCCCTCGGCGTTGAAAAACTGTTTTTT

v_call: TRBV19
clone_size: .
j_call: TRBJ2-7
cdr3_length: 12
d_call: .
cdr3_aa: CASSKAGYEQYF
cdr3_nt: TGTGCCAGTAGTAAGGCAGGCTACGAGCAGTACTTC

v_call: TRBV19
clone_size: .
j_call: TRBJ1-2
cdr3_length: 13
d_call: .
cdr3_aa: CASISLEGYGYTF
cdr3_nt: TGTGCCAGTATCTCTCTGGAGGGCTATGGCTACACCTTC

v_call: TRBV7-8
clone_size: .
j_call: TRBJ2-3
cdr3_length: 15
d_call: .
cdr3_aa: CASSSLDLLTDTQYF
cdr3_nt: TGTGCCAGCAGCTCACTAGACCTATTAACAGATACGCAGTATTTT

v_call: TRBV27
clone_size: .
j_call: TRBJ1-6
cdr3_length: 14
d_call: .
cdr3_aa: CASSLGAGNSPLHF
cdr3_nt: TGTGCCAGCAGTTTAGGGGCAGGGAATTCACCCCTCCACTTT

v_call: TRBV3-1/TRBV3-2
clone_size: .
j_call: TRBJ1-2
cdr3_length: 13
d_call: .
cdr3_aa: CASSQPGGYGYTF
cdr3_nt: TGTGCCAGCAGCCAGCCCGGTGGCTATGGCTACACCTTC

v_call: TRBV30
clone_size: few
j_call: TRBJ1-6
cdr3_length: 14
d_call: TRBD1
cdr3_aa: CAWSFTGGDSPLHF
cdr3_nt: TGTGCCTGGAGTTTCACAGGGGGGGATTCACCCCTCCACTTT

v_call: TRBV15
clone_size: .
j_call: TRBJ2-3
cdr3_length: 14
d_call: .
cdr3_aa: CATSSGVSTDTQYF
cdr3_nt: TGTGCCACCAGCAGCGGAGTTAGTACAGATACGCAGTATTTT

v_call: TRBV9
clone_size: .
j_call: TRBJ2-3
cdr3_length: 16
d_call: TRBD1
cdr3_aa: CASSATGGASTDTQYF
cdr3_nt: TGTGCCAGCAGCGCGACAGGGGGGGCGAGCACAGATACGCAGTATTTT

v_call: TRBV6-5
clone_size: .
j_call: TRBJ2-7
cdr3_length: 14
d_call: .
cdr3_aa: CASSYQDPRNEQYF
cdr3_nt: TGTGCCAGCAGTTACCAAGACCCTAGGAACGAGCAGTACTTC

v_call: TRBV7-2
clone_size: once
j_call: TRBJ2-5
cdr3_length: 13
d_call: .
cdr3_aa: CASRPAGQETQYF
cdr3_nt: TGTGCCAGCAGGCCCGCGGGGCAAGAGACCCAGTACTTC

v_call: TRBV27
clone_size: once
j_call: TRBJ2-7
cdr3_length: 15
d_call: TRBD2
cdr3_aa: CASSLSPSGRNEQYF
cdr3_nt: TGTGCCAGCAGTTTATCTCCTAGCGGGAGAAATGAGCAGTACTTC

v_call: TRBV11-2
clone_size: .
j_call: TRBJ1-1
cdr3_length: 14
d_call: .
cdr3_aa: CASSQMRVGTEAFF
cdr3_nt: TGTGCCAGCAGCCAGATGAGGGTGGGCACTGAAGCTTTCTTT

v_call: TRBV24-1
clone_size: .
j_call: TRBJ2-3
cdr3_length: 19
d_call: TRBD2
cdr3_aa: CATSGVRTSGRAQTDTQYF
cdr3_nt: TGTGCCACCAGTGGGGTGAGGACTAGCGGGAGGGCCCAGACAGATACGCAGTATTTT

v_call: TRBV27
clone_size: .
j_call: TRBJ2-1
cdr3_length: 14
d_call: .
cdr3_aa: CASSLKSGYNEQFF
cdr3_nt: TGTGCCAGCAGTTTAAAGTCGGGGTACAATGAGCAGTTCTTC

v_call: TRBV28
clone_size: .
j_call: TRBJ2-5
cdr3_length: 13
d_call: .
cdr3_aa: CASSKQVQETQYF
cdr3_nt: TGTGCCAGCAGCAAGCAGGTTCAAGAGACCCAGTACTTC

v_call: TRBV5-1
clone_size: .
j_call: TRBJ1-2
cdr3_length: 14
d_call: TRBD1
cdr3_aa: CASTRDRGNYGYTF
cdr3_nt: TGCGCCAGCACCCGGGACAGGGGAAACTATGGCTACACCTTC

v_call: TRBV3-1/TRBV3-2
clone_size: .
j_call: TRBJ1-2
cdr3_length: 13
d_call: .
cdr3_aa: CASSSVGNYGYTF
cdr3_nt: TGTGCCAGCAGCTCCGTCGGTAACTATGGCTACACCTTC

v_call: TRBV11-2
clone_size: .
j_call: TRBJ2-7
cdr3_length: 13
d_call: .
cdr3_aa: CASSLDNSYEQYF
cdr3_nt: TGTGCCAGCAGCTTAGATAACTCCTACGAGCAGTACTTC

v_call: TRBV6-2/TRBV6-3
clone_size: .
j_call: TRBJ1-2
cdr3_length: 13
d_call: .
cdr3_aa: CASSRRAGNGYTF
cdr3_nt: TGTGCCAGCAGCCGAAGGGCAGGGAACGGCTACACCTTC

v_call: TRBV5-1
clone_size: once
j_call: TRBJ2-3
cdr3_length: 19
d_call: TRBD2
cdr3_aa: CASSLGSLAGGFSTDTQYF
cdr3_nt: TGCGCCAGCAGCTTGGGATCCCTAGCGGGAGGGTTTAGCACAGATACGCAGTATTTT

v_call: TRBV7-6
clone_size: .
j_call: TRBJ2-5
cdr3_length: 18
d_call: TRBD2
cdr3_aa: CASSLLAGGASGQETQYF
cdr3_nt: TGTGCCAGCAGCTTACTAGCGGGAGGGGCGTCAGGTCAAGAGACCCAGTACTTC

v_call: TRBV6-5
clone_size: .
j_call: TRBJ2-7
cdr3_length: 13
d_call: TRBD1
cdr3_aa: CARTTGTDYEQYF
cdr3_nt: TGTGCCAGGACTACCGGGACAGACTACGAGCAGTACTTC

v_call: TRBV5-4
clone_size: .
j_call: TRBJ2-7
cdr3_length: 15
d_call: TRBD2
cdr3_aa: CASSLEISGSHEQYF
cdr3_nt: TGTGCCAGCAGCTTGGAGATTAGCGGGAGCCACGAGCAGTACTTC

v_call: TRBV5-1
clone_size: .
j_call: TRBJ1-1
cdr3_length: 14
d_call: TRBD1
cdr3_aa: CASSPGQGGSEAFF
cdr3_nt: TGCGCCAGCAGCCCCGGACAGGGGGGGAGTGAAGCTTTCTTT